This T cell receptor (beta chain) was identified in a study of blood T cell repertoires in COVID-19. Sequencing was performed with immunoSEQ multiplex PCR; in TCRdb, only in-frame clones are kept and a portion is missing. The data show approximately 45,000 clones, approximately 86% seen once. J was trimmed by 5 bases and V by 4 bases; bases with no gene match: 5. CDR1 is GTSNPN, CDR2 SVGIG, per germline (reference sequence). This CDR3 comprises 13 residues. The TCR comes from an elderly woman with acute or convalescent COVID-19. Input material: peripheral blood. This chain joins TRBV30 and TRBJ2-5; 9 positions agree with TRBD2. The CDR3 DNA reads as TGTGCCTGGACTCTAGCGGGGTCCGAGACCCAGTACTTC. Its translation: CAWTLAGSETQYF.